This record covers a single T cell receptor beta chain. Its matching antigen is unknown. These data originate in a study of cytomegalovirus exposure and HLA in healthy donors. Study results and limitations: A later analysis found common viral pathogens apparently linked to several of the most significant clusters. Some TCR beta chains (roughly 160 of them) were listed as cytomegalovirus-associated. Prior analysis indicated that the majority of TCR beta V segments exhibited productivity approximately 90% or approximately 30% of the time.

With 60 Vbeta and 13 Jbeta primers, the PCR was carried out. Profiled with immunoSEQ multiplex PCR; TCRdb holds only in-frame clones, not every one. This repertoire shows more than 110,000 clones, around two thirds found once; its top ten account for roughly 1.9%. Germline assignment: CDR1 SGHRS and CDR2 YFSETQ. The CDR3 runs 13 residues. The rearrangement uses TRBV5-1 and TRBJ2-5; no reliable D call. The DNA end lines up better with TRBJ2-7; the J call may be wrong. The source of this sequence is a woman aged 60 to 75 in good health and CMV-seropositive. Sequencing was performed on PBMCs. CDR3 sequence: CASSLGSSYEQYF. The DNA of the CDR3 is TGCGCCAGCAGCTTGGGGAGTTCCTACGAGCAGTACTTC.